This T cell receptor (beta chain) was captured by sequencing in a study of beta chain features in type 1 diabetes. For the study at large: Investigators examined approximately 110,000,000 sorted cells across all samples. Study-wide findings and caveats: Naive, central memory and Treg TCRB repertoires seemed to resemble each other more closely in patients than they did in healthy donors. A moderate, significant TCRB CDR3 shortening appeared in type 1 diabetes across four CD4+ subsets.

About this clone itself: Antigen specificity is unknown.

CDR1 and CDR2 from the germline V gene are SGHAT and FQDESV (reference sequence). CDR3 length: 13 residues. J was trimmed by 8 bases and V by 5 bases; bases with no gene match: 8. There was one heparinised blood draw per donor, averaging around 0.11 L. Of the isolated RNA, all was reverse transcribed, and so the sequenced material was expressed TCRB transcripts. Profiling relied on immunoSEQ multiplex PCR, and the TCRdb table lists in-frame clones only, not all of them. Of 40,000 or so clones listed, around 70% are singletons. The sequencing input was Tregs from blood. The genes are TRBV11-1 and TRBJ1-2; 7 nucleotides line up with TRBD1. The sequence was collected from a woman between 18 and 30 years old with type 1 diabetes. CDR3 amino acids: CASSQTGNRGYTF. The CDR3 DNA is TGTGCCAGCAGCCAGACAGGGAATCGGGGCTACACCTTC.